This is a list of T cell receptor beta chains from one sample in a study of T cells in tuberculosis. Libraries were prepared by immunoSEQ multiplex PCR; TCRdb keeps only in-frame clonotypes and omits some of them. Among over 35,000 clones listed, nearly 97% were seen once. Sequencing input: PBMCs. The receptor set was obtained from a donor aged 10-29 years with latent tuberculosis or without tuberculosis infection. The CDR3 runs from the conserved cysteine through the conserved F or W. The D gene is left open where the match is weak.

j_call: TRBJ1-4; v_call: TRBV30; d_call: TRBD1; cdr3_nt: TGTGCCTGGAGCCAGGGGGGAAAAGGGGATGAAAAACTGTTTTTT; cdr3_aa: CAWSQGGKGDEKLFF
j_call: TRBJ1-3; v_call: TRBV5-1; d_call: .; cdr3_nt: TGCGCCAGCAGCTTGGCCGGGGGCTCTGGAAACACCATATATTTT; cdr3_aa: CASSLAGGSGNTIYF
j_call: TRBJ2-2; v_call: TRBV7-9; d_call: .; cdr3_nt: TGTGCCAGCAGCCAGGCAGGGCCTGACACCGGGGAGCTGTTTTTT; cdr3_aa: CASSQAGPDTGELFF
j_call: TRBJ1-2; v_call: TRBV4-3; d_call: .; cdr3_nt: TGCGCCAGCAGCCAAGCCCGACAGAGCCAGGGGTATGGCTACACCTTC; cdr3_aa: CASSQARQSQGYGYTF
j_call: TRBJ1-2; v_call: TRBV14; d_call: .; cdr3_nt: TGTGCCAGCAGCCAAAGTCGAATCTCACTGTTTGAGTCCTATGGCTACACCTTC; cdr3_aa: CASSQSRISLFESYGYTF
j_call: TRBJ1-1; v_call: TRBV10-1; d_call: TRBD1; cdr3_nt: TGCGCCAGCAGTGAGTCGAGGGGGCTCACTGAAGCTTTCTTT; cdr3_aa: CASSESRGLTEAFF
j_call: TRBJ2-7; v_call: TRBV18; d_call: TRBD2; cdr3_nt: TGTGCCAGCTCACCCCGGACTAGCGGAGTCTACGAGCAGTACTTC; cdr3_aa: CASSPRTSGVYEQYF
j_call: TRBJ1-2; v_call: TRBV19; d_call: .; cdr3_nt: TGTGCCAGTAGTAACGGCTATGGCTACACCTTC; cdr3_aa: CASSNGYGYTF
j_call: TRBJ1-3; v_call: TRBV5-1; d_call: TRBD1; cdr3_nt: TGCGCCAGCAGCTTTGGACAGGGGAACACCATATATTTT; cdr3_aa: CASSFGQGNTIYF
j_call: TRBJ2-3; v_call: TRBV19; d_call: .; cdr3_nt: TGTGCCAGCTCCCTTAGGGGTATTAGCACAGATACGCAGTATTTT; cdr3_aa: CASSLRGISTDTQYF
j_call: TRBJ2-5; v_call: TRBV7-6; d_call: TRBD1; cdr3_nt: TGTGCCAGCAGCCCTCTAGGACAGGGCCAAGAGACCCAGTACTTC; cdr3_aa: CASSPLGQGQETQYF
j_call: TRBJ1-5; v_call: TRBV11-2; d_call: TRBD1; cdr3_nt: TGTGCCAGCAGCTTTGAGGGACAGAATAATCAGCCCCAGCATTTT; cdr3_aa: CASSFEGQNNQPQHF
j_call: TRBJ2-1; v_call: TRBV11-3; d_call: TRBD1; cdr3_nt: TGTGCCAGCAGCTTAGAACAGGGGGCCTACAATGAGCAGTTCTTC; cdr3_aa: CASSLEQGAYNEQFF
j_call: TRBJ2-2; v_call: TRBV19; d_call: TRBD1; cdr3_nt: TGTGCCAGTAGTACTCAGGGGGCGCCCGGGGAGCTGTTTTTT; cdr3_aa: CASSTQGAPGELFF
j_call: TRBJ1-1; v_call: TRBV7-9; d_call: .; cdr3_nt: TGTGCCAGCAGCTTAGGGGGATCCAGGGGTGCAGTAACTGAAGCTTTCTTT; cdr3_aa: CASSLGGSRGAVTEAFF
j_call: TRBJ2-2; v_call: TRBV11-2; d_call: .; cdr3_nt: TGTGCCAGCAGCTTAGATCTAAAACAGGCGAACACCGGGGAGCTGTTTTTT; cdr3_aa: CASSLDLKQANTGELFF
j_call: TRBJ1-5; v_call: TRBV2; d_call: .; cdr3_nt: TGTGCCAGCAGTGAAAGGGGGAGGGGCGGGAATCAGCCCCAGCATTTT; cdr3_aa: CASSERGRGGNQPQHF
j_call: TRBJ1-2; v_call: TRBV19; d_call: .; cdr3_nt: TGTGCCACCCAAGCGGCAGGCCTGATAGTCTTC; cdr3_aa: CATQAAGLIVF
j_call: TRBJ2-5; v_call: TRBV30; d_call: TRBD2; cdr3_nt: TGTGCCTGGAGTGTACTAGCGAGGATAGAGACCCAGTACTTC; cdr3_aa: CAWSVLARIETQYF
j_call: TRBJ2-7; v_call: TRBV7-2; d_call: .; cdr3_nt: TGTGCCAGCAGCTTAGTCACGTGGAGACACGAGCAGTACTTC; cdr3_aa: CASSLVTWRHEQYF
j_call: TRBJ2-3; v_call: TRBV5-4; d_call: .; cdr3_nt: TGTGCCAGCAGTTTTTACACAGATACGCAGTATTTT; cdr3_aa: CASSFYTDTQYF
j_call: TRBJ2-7; v_call: TRBV28; d_call: TRBD2; cdr3_nt: TGTGCCAGCAGCATAGCGGGGGACTCCTACGAGCAGTACTTC; cdr3_aa: CASSIAGDSYEQYF
j_call: TRBJ1-1; v_call: TRBV2; d_call: TRBD1; cdr3_nt: TGTGCCAGCAGAGGACAGGCTGAAAACACTGAAGCTTTCTTT; cdr3_aa: CASRGQAENTEAFF
j_call: TRBJ1-5; v_call: TRBV27; d_call: TRBD1; cdr3_nt: TGTGCCAGCAGTTTATCAACAGGGGCGGGCAATCAGCCCCAGCATTTT; cdr3_aa: CASSLSTGAGNQPQHF
j_call: TRBJ2-1; v_call: TRBV18; d_call: .; cdr3_nt: TGTGCCAGCTCACCCGGAACGGACAGTGAGCAGTTCTTC; cdr3_aa: CASSPGTDSEQFF